The entry that follows covers one TCR beta chain sequence. Its antigen remains unknown. Trimming took 1 base from V and 3 from J, leaving 10 bases between them. Per germline, CDR1 SGHVS and CDR2 FNYEAQ. The CDR3 contains 14 residues. This specimen belongs to a study of cytomegalovirus exposure and HLA in healthy donors. Whole-study findings and limits: There were some public TCRs occurring in many donors, but most TCR sequences were rare. Associated with cytomegalovirus, according to the listing, were 150 to 200 TCR beta chains. Researchers left out some V segments, among them TRBV6-2 and TRBV6-3, as indistinguishable. Later examination showed HLA-associated TCR beta chains had greater clonal expansion than equally common others.

The PCR had 60 Vbeta and 13 Jbeta primers. TCRdb keeps only in-frame clones here, not all; method: immunoSEQ multiplex PCR. The data contain some 88,000 clones, over 65% of them singletons. The source is a woman younger than 35 in good health and CMV-seropositive. The rearrangement uses TRBV7-6 and TRBJ2-7; D is ambiguous. The sample was PBMCs. The DNA for the CDR3 is TGTGCCAGCAGCTTAGACCCCGGCGGCTACGAGCAGTACTTC. Its protein is CASSLDPGGYEQYF. Full variable domain (remainder filled in from reference TRBV7-6 and TRBJ2-7): GAGVSQSPRYKVTKRGQDVALRCDPISGHVSLYWYRQALGQGPEFLTYFNYEAQQDKSGLPNDRFSAERPEGSISTLTIQRTEQRDSAMYRCASSLDPGGYEQYFGPGTRLTVT.